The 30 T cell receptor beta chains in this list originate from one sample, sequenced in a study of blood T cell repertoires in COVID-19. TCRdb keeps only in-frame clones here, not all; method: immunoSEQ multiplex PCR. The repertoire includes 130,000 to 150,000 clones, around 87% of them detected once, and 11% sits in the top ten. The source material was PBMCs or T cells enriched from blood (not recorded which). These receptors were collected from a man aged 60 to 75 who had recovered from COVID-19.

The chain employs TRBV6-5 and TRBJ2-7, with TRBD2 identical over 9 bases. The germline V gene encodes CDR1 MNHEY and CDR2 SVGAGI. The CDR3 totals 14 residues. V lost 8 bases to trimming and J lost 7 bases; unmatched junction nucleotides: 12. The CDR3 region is CASRDLAGAWEQYF. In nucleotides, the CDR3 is TGTGCCAGCCGCGACTTAGCGGGGGCCTGGGAGCAGTACTTC.

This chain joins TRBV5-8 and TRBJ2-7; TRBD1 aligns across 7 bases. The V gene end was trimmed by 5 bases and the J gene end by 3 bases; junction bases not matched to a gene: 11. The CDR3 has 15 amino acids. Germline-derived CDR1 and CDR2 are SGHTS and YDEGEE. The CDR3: CASRDFRQGLYEQYF. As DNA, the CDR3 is TGTGCCAGCAGGGACTTTAGACAGGGCCTCTACGAGCAGTACTTC. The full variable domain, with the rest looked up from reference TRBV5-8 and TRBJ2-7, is EAGVTQSPTHLIKTRGQQATLRCSPISGHTSVYWYQQALGLGLQFLLWYDEGEERNRGNFPPRFSGRQFPNYSSELNVNALELEDSALYLCASRDFRQGLYEQYFGPGTRLTVT.

In DNA, the CDR3 is TGTGCCAGCAGCTCCCAGGGCTTCGAGCAGTACTTC. Its protein product is CASSSQGFEQYF. The chain combines TRBV7-9 with TRBJ2-7, with a weak D call TRBD1 (5 bases). CDR3 size: 12 residues. With 4 bases removed from V and 6 bases from J, the gap between germline ends came to 10 bases. In germline, CDR1 is SEHNR, CDR2 FQNEAQ (reference sequence).

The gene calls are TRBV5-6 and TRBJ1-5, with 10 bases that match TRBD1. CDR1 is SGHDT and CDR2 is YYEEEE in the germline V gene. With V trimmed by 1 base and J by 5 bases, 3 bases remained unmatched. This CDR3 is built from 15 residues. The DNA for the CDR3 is TGTGCCAGCAGCTTGTCGGGACAGGGGTATCAGCCCCAGCATTTT. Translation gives CASSLSGQGYQPQHF.

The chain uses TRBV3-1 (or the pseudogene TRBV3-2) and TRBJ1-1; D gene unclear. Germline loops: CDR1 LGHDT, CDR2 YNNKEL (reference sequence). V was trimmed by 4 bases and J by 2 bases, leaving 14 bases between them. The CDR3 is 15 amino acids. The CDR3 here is CASSPSGRFNTEAFF. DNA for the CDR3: TGTGCCAGCAGCCCGAGTGGGAGGTTCAACACTGAAGCTTTCTTT.

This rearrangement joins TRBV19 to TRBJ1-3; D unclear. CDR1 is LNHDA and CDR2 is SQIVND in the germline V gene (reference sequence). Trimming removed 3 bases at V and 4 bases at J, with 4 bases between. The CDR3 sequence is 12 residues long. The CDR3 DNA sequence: TGTGCCAGTAGTATTGGCGGAAACACCATATATTTT. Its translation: CASSIGGNTIYF.

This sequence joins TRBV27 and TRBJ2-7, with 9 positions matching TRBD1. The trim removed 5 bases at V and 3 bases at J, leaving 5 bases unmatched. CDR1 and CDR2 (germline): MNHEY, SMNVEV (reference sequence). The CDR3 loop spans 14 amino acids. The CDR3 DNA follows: TGTGCCAGCAGTGGACGACAGGGGGTCTACGAGCAGTACTTC. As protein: CASSGRQGVYEQYF.

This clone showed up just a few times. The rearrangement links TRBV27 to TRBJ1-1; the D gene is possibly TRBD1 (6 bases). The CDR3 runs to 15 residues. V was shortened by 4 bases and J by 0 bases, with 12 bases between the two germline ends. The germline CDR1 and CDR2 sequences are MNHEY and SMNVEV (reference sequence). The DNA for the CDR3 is TGTGCCAGCAGTTCCTACGGACAGATGAACACTGAAGCTTTCTTT. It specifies CASSSYGQMNTEAFF.

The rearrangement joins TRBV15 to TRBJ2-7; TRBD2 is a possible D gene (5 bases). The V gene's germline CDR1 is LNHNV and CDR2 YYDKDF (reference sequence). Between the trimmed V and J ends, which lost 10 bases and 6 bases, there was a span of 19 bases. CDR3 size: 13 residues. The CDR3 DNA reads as TGTGCCATTTCTCCCAGTAGAGGGAGCGAGCAGTACTTC. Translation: CAISPSRGSEQYF.

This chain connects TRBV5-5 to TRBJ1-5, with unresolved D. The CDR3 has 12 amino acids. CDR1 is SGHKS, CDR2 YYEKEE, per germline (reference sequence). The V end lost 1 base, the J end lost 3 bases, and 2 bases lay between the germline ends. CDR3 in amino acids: CASSLLNQPQHF. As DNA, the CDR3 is TGTGCCAGCAGCTTGCTCAATCAGCCCCAGCATTTT.

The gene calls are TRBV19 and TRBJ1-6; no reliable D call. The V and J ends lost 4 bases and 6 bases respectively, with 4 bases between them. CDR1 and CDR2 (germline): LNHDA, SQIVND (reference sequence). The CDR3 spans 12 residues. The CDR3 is CASSNSNSPLHF. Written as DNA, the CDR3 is TGTGCCAGTAGTAACAGTAATTCACCCCTCCACTTT. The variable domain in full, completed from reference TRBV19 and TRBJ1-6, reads DGGITQSPKYLFRKEGQNVTLSCEQNLNHDAMYWYRQDPGQGLRLIYYSQIVNDFQKGDIAEGYSVSREKKESFPLTVTSAQKNPTAFYLCASSNSNSPLHFGNGTRLTVT.

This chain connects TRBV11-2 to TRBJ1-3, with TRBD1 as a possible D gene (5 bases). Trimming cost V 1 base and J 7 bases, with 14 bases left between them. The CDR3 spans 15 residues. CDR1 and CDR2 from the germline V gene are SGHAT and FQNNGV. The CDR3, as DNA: TGTGCCAGCAGCTTAGGACAGATCTTTTCGAACACCATATATTTT. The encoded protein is CASSLGQIFSNTIYF.

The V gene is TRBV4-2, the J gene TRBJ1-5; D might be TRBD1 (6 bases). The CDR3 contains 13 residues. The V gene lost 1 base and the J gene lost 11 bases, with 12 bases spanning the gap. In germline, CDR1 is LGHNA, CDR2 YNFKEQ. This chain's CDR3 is CASSQGTQGSQHF. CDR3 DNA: TGTGCCAGCAGCCAAGGGACCCAGGGGTCCCAGCATTTT.

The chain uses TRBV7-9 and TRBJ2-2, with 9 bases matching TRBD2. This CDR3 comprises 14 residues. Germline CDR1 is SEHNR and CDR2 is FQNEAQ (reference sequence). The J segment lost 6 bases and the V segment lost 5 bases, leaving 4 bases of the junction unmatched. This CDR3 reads CASSPRTSAGELFF. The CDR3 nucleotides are TGTGCCAGCAGCCCCCGGACTAGCGCCGGGGAGCTGTTTTTT. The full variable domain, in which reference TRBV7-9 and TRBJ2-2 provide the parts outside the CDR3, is DTGVSQNPRHKITKRGQNVTFRCDPISEHNRLYWYRQTLGQGPEFLTYFQNEAQLEKSRLLSDRFSAERPKGSFSTLEIQRTEQGDSAMYLCASSPRTSAGELFFGEGSRLTVL.

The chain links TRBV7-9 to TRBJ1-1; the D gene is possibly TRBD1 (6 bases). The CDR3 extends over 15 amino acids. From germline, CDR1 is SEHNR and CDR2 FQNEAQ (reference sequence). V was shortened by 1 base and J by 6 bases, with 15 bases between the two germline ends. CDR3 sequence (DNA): TGTGCCAGCAGCTTAGGCTCGGGGGGCAGGGCTGAAGCTTTCTTT. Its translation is CASSLGSGGRAEAFF.

The CDR3 loop is CASSLWTGNVNTIYF. The CDR3 nucleotides read TGTGCCAGCAGCCTCTGGACAGGGAACGTAAACACCATATATTTT. The genes are TRBV3-1 (or the pseudogene TRBV3-2) and TRBJ1-3, with 8 bases matching TRBD1. Germline values: CDR1 LGHDT, CDR2 YNNKEL (reference sequence). The CDR3 has 15 amino acids. V gave up 4 bases and J gave up 6 bases; unmatched junction bases: 8.

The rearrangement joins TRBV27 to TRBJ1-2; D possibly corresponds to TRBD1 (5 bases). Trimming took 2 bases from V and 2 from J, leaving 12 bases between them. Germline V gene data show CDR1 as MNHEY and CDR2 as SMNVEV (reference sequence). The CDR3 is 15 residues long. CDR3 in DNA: TGTGCCAGCAGTTTAACCCTCAGACAGAACTATGGCTACACCTTC. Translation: CASSLTLRQNYGYTF.

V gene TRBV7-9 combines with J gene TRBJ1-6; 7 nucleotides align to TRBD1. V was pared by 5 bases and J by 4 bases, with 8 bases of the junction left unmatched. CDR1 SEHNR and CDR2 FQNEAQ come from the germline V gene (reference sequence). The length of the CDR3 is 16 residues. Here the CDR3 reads CASSPARGQYNSPLHF. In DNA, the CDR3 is TGTGCCAGCAGCCCGGCTAGGGGACAGTATAATTCACCCCTCCACTTT.

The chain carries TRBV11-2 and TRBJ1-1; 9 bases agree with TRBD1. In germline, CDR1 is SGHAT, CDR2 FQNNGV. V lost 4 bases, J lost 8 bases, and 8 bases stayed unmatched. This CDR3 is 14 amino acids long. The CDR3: CASSWGQGLIEAFF. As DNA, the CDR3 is TGTGCCAGCAGCTGGGGACAGGGCCTCATCGAAGCTTTCTTT.

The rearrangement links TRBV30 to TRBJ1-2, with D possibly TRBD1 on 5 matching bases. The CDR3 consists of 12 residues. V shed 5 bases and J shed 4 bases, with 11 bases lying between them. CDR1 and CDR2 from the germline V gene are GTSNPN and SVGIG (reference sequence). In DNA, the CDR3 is TGTGCCTGGCCAACAGGACCCTATGGCTACACCTTC. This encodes CAWPTGPYGYTF.

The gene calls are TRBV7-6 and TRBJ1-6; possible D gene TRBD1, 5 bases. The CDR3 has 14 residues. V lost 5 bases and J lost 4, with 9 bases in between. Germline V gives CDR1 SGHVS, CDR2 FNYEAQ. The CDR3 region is CASSPRQYNSPLHF. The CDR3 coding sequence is TGTGCCAGCAGCCCGAGACAGTATAATTCACCCCTCCACTTT.

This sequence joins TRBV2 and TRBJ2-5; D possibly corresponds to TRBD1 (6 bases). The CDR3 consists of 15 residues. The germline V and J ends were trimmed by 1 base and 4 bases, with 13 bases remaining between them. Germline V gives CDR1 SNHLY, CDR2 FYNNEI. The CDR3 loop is CASSEVAGVRETQYF. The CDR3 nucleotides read TGTGCCAGCAGTGAAGTGGCAGGGGTGAGAGAGACCCAGTACTTC.

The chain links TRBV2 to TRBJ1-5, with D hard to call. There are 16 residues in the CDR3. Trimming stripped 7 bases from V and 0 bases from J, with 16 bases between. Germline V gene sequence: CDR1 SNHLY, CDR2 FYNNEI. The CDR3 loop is CASTQKGVNSNQPQHF. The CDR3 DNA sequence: TGTGCCAGCACCCAAAAGGGAGTCAATAGCAATCAGCCCCAGCATTTT.

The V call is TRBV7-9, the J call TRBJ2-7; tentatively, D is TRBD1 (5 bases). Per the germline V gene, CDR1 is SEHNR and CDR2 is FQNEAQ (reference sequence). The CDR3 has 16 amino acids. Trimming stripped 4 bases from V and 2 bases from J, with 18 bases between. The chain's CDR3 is CASSSHPGKPTYEQYF. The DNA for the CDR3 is TGTGCCAGCAGCTCGCACCCAGGGAAGCCCACCTACGAGCAGTACTTC.

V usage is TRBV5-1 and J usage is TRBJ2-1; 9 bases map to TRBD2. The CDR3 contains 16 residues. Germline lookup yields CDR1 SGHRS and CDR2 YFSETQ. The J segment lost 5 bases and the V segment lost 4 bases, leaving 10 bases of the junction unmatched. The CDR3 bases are TGCGCCAGCAGCCTAAGGGCGGGGGGGCCCGACAATGAGCAGTTCTTC. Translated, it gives CASSLRAGGPDNEQFF.

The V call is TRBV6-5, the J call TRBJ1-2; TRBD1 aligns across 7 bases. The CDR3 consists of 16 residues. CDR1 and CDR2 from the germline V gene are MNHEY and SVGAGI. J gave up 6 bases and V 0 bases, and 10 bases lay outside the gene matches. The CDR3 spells CASSYSGQTWLDGYTF. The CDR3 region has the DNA TGTGCCAGCAGTTACTCGGGACAGACGTGGCTGGATGGCTACACCTTC.

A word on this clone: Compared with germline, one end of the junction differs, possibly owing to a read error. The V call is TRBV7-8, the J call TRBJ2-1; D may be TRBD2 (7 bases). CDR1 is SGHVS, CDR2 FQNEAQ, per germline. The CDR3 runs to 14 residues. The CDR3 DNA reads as TGTGCCAGCAGCCACTCTGGGGGGGACAAAGAGCAGTTCTTC. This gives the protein CASSHSGGDKEQFF.

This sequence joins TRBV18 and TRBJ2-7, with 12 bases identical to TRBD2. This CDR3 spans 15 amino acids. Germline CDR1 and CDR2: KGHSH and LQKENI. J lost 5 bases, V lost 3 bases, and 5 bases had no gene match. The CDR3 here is CASSPLLAGGNEQYF. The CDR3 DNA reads TGTGCCAGCTCACCCCTACTAGCGGGGGGCAACGAGCAGTACTTC.

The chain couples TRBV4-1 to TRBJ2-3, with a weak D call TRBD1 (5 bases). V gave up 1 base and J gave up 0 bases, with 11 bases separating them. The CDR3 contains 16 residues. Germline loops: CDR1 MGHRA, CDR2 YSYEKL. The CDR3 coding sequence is TGCGCCAGCAGCCAAGGAAGGGGCTTCAGCACAGATACGCAGTATTTT. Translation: CASSQGRGFSTDTQYF.

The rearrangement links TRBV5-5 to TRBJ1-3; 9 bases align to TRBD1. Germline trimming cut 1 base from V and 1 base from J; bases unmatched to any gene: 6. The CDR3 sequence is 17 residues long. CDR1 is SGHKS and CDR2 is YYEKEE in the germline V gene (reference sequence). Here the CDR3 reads CASSLLGQGKSGNTIYF. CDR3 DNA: TGTGCCAGCAGCTTGCTGGGACAGGGAAAATCTGGAAACACCATATATTTT.